Given below is one TCR beta chain in context. This clone was counted once. What this receptor recognizes is not known. No base quality values were provided; no much bigger clone lies one nucleotide off. This sample is drawn from a study of a mutant IDH1 vaccine in newly diagnosed glioma (dated by TCRdb to the early 2020s). Looking at the study overall: The roughly 35 treated patients were roughly 62% male and roughly 40% female, with a mean age of around 40 years. Before enrollment, most patients had been given radiochemotherapy with temozolomide as standard therapy, while the rest had received either radiotherapy alone or temozolomide alone. Peripheral blood samples were drawn at six visits, namely V03 (baseline), V05, V07, V10, V12 and V13. For exploratory analyses, longitudinal TCRB deep sequencing was carried out in 25 treated patients wherever samples were available. Overall study outcomes, separate from this receptor: No apparent relationship was observed between pseudoprogression and alterations in the top peripheral T cell clonotypes detected by TCRB sequencing. Immune responses induced by the vaccine were seen in roughly 95% of patients across multiple MHC alleles. Availability determined which PBMC samples were chosen for TCRB deep sequencing. It was noted by the authors that analyses of patient blood samples could not be reproduced owing to sample limitations.

The library was generated by the immunoSEQ multiplex PCR assay. Rearranged TCR beta chain sequences were amplified with the hsTCRB Kit following the manufacturer's protocol. Sequencing of TCRB libraries was carried out on an Illumina MiSeq. The paper's processing steps were these. The proprietary platform of the kit vendor was used for demultiplexing, trimming and gene mapping. TCRdb took over this immuneACCESS table, retaining in-frame rearrangements with V and J assigned. Such tables are incomplete; in checked studies, under half of the missing clones stem from an unresolved V gene, and the remainder is unexplained. V and J calls and clone size are given by that table; D and trimming were obtained from the DNA. The table for this sample lists 75,000 to 100,000 clones; roughly 90% of them were counted only once. The ten largest clonotypes hold approximately 0.6% of the sample. CDR3 length: 15 amino acids, cysteine to phenylalanine. The kept DNA is CDR3 alone, 45 bases in frame from the first base. From a lookup of the germline V gene, CDR1 and CDR2 are MDHEN and SYDVKM. V is pruned by 5 bases and J by 4 bases, leaving 8 bases of the junction without a gene match.

Per the publication, the time point label means: baseline, week 1 (first vaccination visit). Per the publication, the treatment or condition label means: pre-vaccination baseline after standard-of-care therapy. All donors had newly diagnosed IDH1-mutant astrocytomas of WHO grade 3 or 4 that showed loss of nuclear ATRX. The samples were drawn from NOA16, a multicentre, single-arm, open-label phase I trial in Germany that tested a mutant IDH1 peptide vaccine in humans for the first time. Visit V03 blood draws served as the baseline sample for immunogenicity testing. Genomic DNA for TCRB sequencing was extracted from EDTA blood using the DNeasy Blood and Tissue Kit.

The rearrangement combines TRBV28 with TRBJ1-5, with TRBD1 matching 7 junction bases. Sequenced material: PBMCs, taken from a glioma patient treated with radiotherapy, temozolomide or both. This receptor was taken from a woman aged 45-60 years with glioma. The DNA sequence is TGTGCCAGCAGTCCGGGACAGCTGAAAAATCAGCCCCAGCATTTT. Its coded protein is CASSPGQLKNQPQHF. The entire variable domain, with the stretches around the CDR3 drawn from the reference TRBV28 and TRBJ1-5 proteins, is DVKVTQSSRYLVKRTGEKVFLECVQDMDHENMFWYRQDPGLGLRLIYFSYDVKMKEKGDIPEGYSVSREKKERFSLILESASTNQTSMYLCASSPGQLKNQPQHFGDGTRLSIL.